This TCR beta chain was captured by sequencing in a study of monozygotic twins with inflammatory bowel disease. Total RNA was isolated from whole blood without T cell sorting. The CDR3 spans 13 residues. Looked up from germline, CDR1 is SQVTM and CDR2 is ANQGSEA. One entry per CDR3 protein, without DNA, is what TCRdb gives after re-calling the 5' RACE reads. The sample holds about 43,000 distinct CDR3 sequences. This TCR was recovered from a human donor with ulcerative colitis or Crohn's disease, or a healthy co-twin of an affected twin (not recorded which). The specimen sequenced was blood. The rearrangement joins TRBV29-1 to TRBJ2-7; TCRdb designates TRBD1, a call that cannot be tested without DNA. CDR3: CSVGQGEVYEQYF.